These 27 T cell receptor beta chains were sequenced from one sample in a study of cytomegalovirus exposure and HLA in healthy donors. With 60 Vbeta and 13 Jbeta primers, the PCR was carried out. Method: immunoSEQ multiplex PCR; TCRdb's copy keeps in-frame clones and lacks some. Among about 160,000 clones listed, roughly 80% were seen once. The material sequenced was PBMCs. These TCRs come from a man between 25 and 39 years old in good health and CMV-seronegative.

This rearrangement joins TRBV9 to TRBJ1-2; a weak D match, TRBD1 (5 bases). Germline V lookup: CDR1 SGDLS, CDR2 YYNGEE. The V end was cut by 4 bases, the J end by 4 bases, with 14 bases between. The CDR3 is 14 residues long. CDR3 protein: CASSPVTEPYGYTF. CDR3 in DNA: TGTGCCAGCAGCCCTGTGACAGAACCCTATGGCTACACCTTC.

The chain joins TRBV7-3 to TRBJ2-7; no reliable D call. There are 10 residues in the CDR3. Per the germline V gene, CDR1 is SGHTA and CDR2 is FQGTGA. V shed 10 bases and J shed 0 bases, with 4 bases lying between them. The CDR3 DNA sequence: TGTGCCACCGGCTCCTACGAGCAGTACTTC. Residues: CATGSYEQYF.

V usage is TRBV27 and J usage is TRBJ1-5; a weak D match, TRBD1 (6 bases). Germline loops: CDR1 MNHEY, CDR2 SMNVEV (reference sequence). The V gene lost 6 bases and the J gene lost 6 bases, with 24 bases spanning the gap. The CDR3 consists of 17 residues. The CDR3 DNA sequence: TGTGCCAGCAGGGTTTGGGGGAACAGGGACGCGGTTCAGCCCCAGCATTTT. It codes for CASRVWGNRDAVQPQHF.

This clone has more than one count but fewer than ten. J is TRBJ2-7 and V is TRBV11-2; a possible D gene is TRBD2 (5 bases). CDR3 length equals 14 residues. V lost 1 base and J lost 5, with 12 bases in between. CDR1 is SGHAT, CDR2 FQNNGV, per germline. The CDR3 loop is CASSLGAAFHEQYF. The DNA for the CDR3 is TGTGCCAGCAGCTTAGGAGCGGCCTTCCACGAGCAGTACTTC.

The chain uses TRBV19 and TRBJ2-1, with a weak D call TRBD2 (6 bases). The CDR3 sequence is 11 residues long. Trimming left V 6 bases short and J 10 bases short, with 10 bases between. The germline V gene encodes CDR1 LNHDA and CDR2 SQIVND (reference sequence). The DNA for the CDR3 is TGTGCCAGTAGCCCAGGGAGGGAGCAGTTCTTC. Protein product: CASSPGREQFF.

This clone was recorded once. The chain combines TRBV5-6 with TRBJ2-7, with 9 bases that match TRBD1. This CDR3 contains 15 residues. Germline CDR1 and CDR2: SGHDT and YYEEEE. The V gene end was trimmed by 0 bases and the J gene end by 1 base; junction bases not matched to a gene: 2. CDR3: CASSLAGTGSYEQYF. The CDR3, as DNA: TGTGCCAGCAGCTTGGCAGGGACAGGGTCCTACGAGCAGTACTTC.

This chain links TRBV29-1 with TRBJ1-6, with 7 bases fitting TRBD1. Germline CDR1 reads SQVTM; CDR2 reads ANQGSEA. The trim removed 6 bases at V and 8 bases at J, leaving 10 bases unmatched. This CDR3 has 14 amino acids. The CDR3 here is CSVAFGTADSPLHF. The CDR3 region has the DNA TGCAGCGTGGCCTTTGGGACAGCAGATTCACCCCTCCACTTT.

The chain links TRBV6-6 to TRBJ1-1; D remains unclear. CDR3 length: 14 residues. CDR1 is MNHNY, CDR2 SVGAGI, per germline (reference sequence). V shed 2 bases and J shed 5 bases, with 12 bases lying between them. The CDR3, as DNA: TGTGCCAGCAGTTACACCTGGGCAGGTACTGAAGCTTTCTTT. Encoded protein: CASSYTWAGTEAFF.

This sequence joins TRBV30 and TRBJ2-7, with D tentatively TRBD2 (6 bases). Germline V gene data show CDR1 as GTSNPN and CDR2 as SVGIG (reference sequence). The V end lost 3 bases, the J end lost 2 bases, and 17 bases lay between the germline ends. CDR3 length: 15 amino acids. The CDR3, as DNA: TGTGCCTGGAGGACCGGGACTCAGGTACCCTACGAGCAGTACTTC. It yields the protein CAWRTGTQVPYEQYF.

The rearrangement links TRBV28 to TRBJ1-2; 10 bases agree with TRBD1. There are 16 residues in the CDR3. Germline V CDR1 and CDR2: MDHEN, SYDVKM. V lost 8 bases to trimming and J lost 3 bases; unmatched junction nucleotides: 12. Here the CDR3 reads CASRVTGGKIYYGYTF. Written as DNA, the CDR3 is TGTGCCAGCCGGGTGACAGGGGGCAAGATATACTATGGCTACACCTTC.

The chain combines TRBV28 with TRBJ2-1, with D perhaps matching TRBD1 (5 bases). The CDR3 has 14 residues. V was clipped by 2 bases and J by 8 bases, with 13 bases between them. From germline, CDR1 is MDHEN and CDR2 SYDVKM. The CDR3 nucleotides read TGTGCCAGCAGTTTAATCCCAGAAGGGGATGAGCAGTTCTTC. Protein product: CASSLIPEGDEQFF.

The chain is built from TRBV18 and TRBJ1-1; a possible D gene is TRBD1 (6 bases). The ends were cut back, 7 bases at V and 4 bases at J, with 13 bases in the middle. CDR3 length: 13 residues. In germline, CDR1 is KGHSH, CDR2 LQKENI. The CDR3 DNA reads as TGTGCCAGCTTGTCGTCGACAGGCACTGAAGCTTTCTTT. It is translated as CASLSSTGTEAFF.

There are a few counts of this clone. V is TRBV11-2 and J is TRBJ2-2; 9 bases agree with TRBD2. Germline V gene data show CDR1 as SGHAT and CDR2 as FQNNGV. V shed 5 bases, J shed 4 bases, and the junction held 5 bases outside the gene matches. The CDR3 covers 15 residues. As DNA, the CDR3 is TGTGCCAGCAGCCGACTAGCGGTTAGCACCGGGGAGCTGTTTTTT. It encodes CASSRLAVSTGELFF.

The chain links TRBV15 to TRBJ2-1; perhaps TRBD2 as D (5 bases). V was cut by 0 bases and J by 7 bases, with 19 bases left in between. This CDR3 is built from 17 residues. Germline CDR1 and CDR2: LNHNV and YYDKDF (reference sequence). CDR3 bases: TGTGCCACCAGCAGAGATGTGAGGAGGCCTCTGGCGAATGAGCAGTTCTTC. This encodes CATSRDVRRPLANEQFF.

J is TRBJ2-5 and V is TRBV13; 8 bases agree with TRBD2. Germline V gene data show CDR1 as PRHDT and CDR2 as FYEKMQ (reference sequence). V dropped 5 bases and J dropped 0; count of bases not matched to a gene: 8. The CDR3 is 16 amino acids. This chain's CDR3 is CASSNLYGGDQETQYF. CDR3 bases: TGTGCCAGCAGCAACCTCTACGGGGGGGACCAAGAGACCCAGTACTTC.

The chain combines TRBV7-9 with TRBJ2-1; D is perhaps TRBD2 (5 bases). V was trimmed by 5 bases and J by 4 bases, leaving 27 bases between them. Per the germline V gene, CDR1 is SEHNR and CDR2 is FQNEAQ (reference sequence). The CDR3 is made up of 19 amino acids. CDR3: CASSRALGASTRIYNEQFF. The CDR3 DNA sequence: TGTGCCAGCAGCCGCGCTTTGGGAGCGAGTACCCGAATTTACAATGAGCAGTTCTTC.

This clone appeared once. The chain is built from TRBV5-5 and TRBJ1-6, with 9 positions matching TRBD1. The junction had 7 bases not matched to a gene; V was cut back by 2 bases and J by 4 bases. Germline-derived CDR1 and CDR2 are SGHKS and YYEKEE (reference sequence). CDR3 length equals 17 residues. CDR3 in amino acids: CASSFPQGARYNSPLHF. The CDR3 nucleotides are TGTGCCAGCAGCTTCCCACAGGGGGCGCGGTATAATTCACCCCTCCACTTT.

The rearrangement joins TRBV7-8 to TRBJ2-2, with TRBD1 as a possible D gene (6 bases). CDR3 length: 14 residues. CDR1 and CDR2 (germline): SGHVS, FQNEAQ. The CDR3 reads CAARGTPHVGELFF. CDR3 nucleotide sequence: TGTGCTGCACGTGGGACACCGCACGTCGGGGAGCTGTTTTTT.

This clone was observed a handful of times. The rearrangement uses TRBV21-1 and TRBJ1-5; the table's D call, TRBD1, was not checked against the DNA. TRBV21-1 corresponds to a pseudogene. The CDR3 sequence is 17 residues long. DNA of the CDR3: TGTGCCAGCAGCAAAGTACCAGGGGGCGGTGGCAATCAGCCCCAGCATTTT. Translation: CASSKVPGGGGNQPQHF.

This clone was counted once. This chain joins TRBV9 and TRBJ2-2; the match to TRBD1 covers 8 bases. CDR1 and CDR2 from the germline V gene are SGDLS and YYNGEE. V dropped 4 bases and J dropped 5; count of bases not matched to a gene: 16. The CDR3 runs to 18 residues. CDR3 DNA: TGTGCCAGCAGCCCATTATTTTCAGGGGGCGACAGGACCGGGGAGCTGTTTTTT. Amino acid sequence: CASSPLFSGGDRTGELFF.

The V gene is TRBV29-1, the J gene TRBJ1-2, with TRBD1 matching over 11 bases. The CDR3 has 18 residues. CDR1 and CDR2 from the germline V gene are SQVTM and ANQGSEA. V was pared by 5 bases and J by 4 bases, with 18 bases of the junction left unmatched. CDR3 residues: CSVPGRTGGIRGVYGYTF. The CDR3 DNA reads as TGCAGCGTTCCCGGCCGGACAGGGGGCATAAGAGGGGTCTATGGCTACACCTTC.

Here the CDR3 reads CASGGSPRVDEKLFF. As DNA, the CDR3 is TGTGCCAGCGGGGGGTCGCCTAGGGTGGATGAAAAACTGTTTTTT. The chain carries TRBV28 and TRBJ1-4, with D perhaps TRBD1 (5 bases). Between the trimmed V and J ends, which lost 8 bases and 6 bases, there was a span of 19 bases. CDR3 length equals 15 residues. The V gene's germline CDR1 is MDHEN and CDR2 SYDVKM. Supplemented by reference TRBV28 and TRBJ1-4, the full variable domain reads DVKVTQSSRYLVKRTGEKVFLECVQDMDHENMFWYRQDPGLGLRLIYFSYDVKMKEKGDIPEGYSVSREKKERFSLILESASTNQTSMYLCASGGSPRVDEKLFFGSGTQLSVL.

This rearrangement joins TRBV9 to TRBJ1-4; possibly TRBD1 for D (5 bases). Trimming removed 4 bases at V and 4 bases at J, with 20 bases between. This CDR3 spans 17 amino acids. The germline V gene encodes CDR1 SGDLS and CDR2 YYNGEE. CDR3 DNA: TGTGCCAGCAGCCCCCGTAGCGTTGGAGGGGATAATGAAAAACTGTTTTTT. Its protein product is CASSPRSVGGDNEKLFF.

This chain links TRBV5-1 with TRBJ2-3; weak D call: TRBD2 (5 bases). CDR1 is SGHRS and CDR2 is YFSETQ in the germline V gene. The CDR3 covers 13 residues. V lost 0 bases and J lost 6, with 8 bases in between. Here the CDR3 reads CASSLGQRDTQYF. Written as DNA, the CDR3 is TGCGCCAGCAGCTTGGGCCAGCGGGATACGCAGTATTTT. The whole variable domain, filled in from reference TRBV5-1 and TRBJ2-3, reads KAGVTQTPRYLIKTRGQQVTLSCSPISGHRSVSWYQQTPGQGLQFLFEYFSETQRNKGNFPGRFSGRQFSNSRSEMNVSTLELGDSALYLCASSLGQRDTQYFGPGTRLTVL.

Only a few counts were recorded for this clone. The chain joins TRBV7-2 to TRBJ2-7; 12 bases agree with TRBD1. The germline V gene has CDR1 SGHTA and CDR2 FQGNSA. The CDR3 extends over 14 amino acids. V was clipped by 4 bases and J by 3 bases; unmatched bases: 1. CDR3 region: CASSWDRGLYEQYF. Written as DNA, the CDR3 is TGTGCCAGCAGCTGGGACAGGGGGCTCTACGAGCAGTACTTC.

The chain joins TRBV29-1 to TRBJ1-2; TRBD1 agrees at 7 bases. V lost 4 bases, J lost 3 bases, and 8 bases stayed unmatched. The germline V gene encodes CDR1 SQVTM and CDR2 ANQGSEA. The CDR3 has 14 amino acids. The CDR3 DNA follows: TGCAGCGTTGTAAAGCGACAGGGATACTATGGCTACACCTTC. As protein: CSVVKRQGYYGYTF.

In nucleotides, the CDR3 is TGTGCCAGCAGTGGACAGGACCAAGAGACCCAGTACTTC. It translates to CASSGQDQETQYF. V gene TRBV6-5 combines with J gene TRBJ2-5; 7 bases match TRBD1. The CDR3 spans 13 residues. Germline V gene sequence: CDR1 MNHEY, CDR2 SVGAGI. The J segment lost 0 bases and the V segment lost 5 bases, leaving 0 bases of the junction unmatched.